Presented here are 29 T cell receptor beta chains from one specimen sequenced in a study of OX40 agonist ivuxolimab in advanced cancers. Some clones are missing from TCRdb's copy, which holds only in-frame ones; the method was immunoSEQ multiplex PCR. The table records around 5,100 clones, about 76% of them present only once. The material sequenced was CD4+ or CD8+ T cells sorted from blood, taken in a trial of the OX40 agonist ivuxolimab. These receptors all stem from an adult with an advanced solid tumor such as melanoma, head and neck, liver or kidney cancer.

This clone has ten or more counts. The genes are TRBV6-4 and TRBJ1-2; TRBD1 aligns across 10 bases. The germline gives CDR1 MRHNA, CDR2 SNTAGT. V was clipped by 7 bases and J by 4 bases; unmatched bases: 3. This CDR3 is 13 amino acids long. The CDR3 reads CASKGDRGYGYTF. The CDR3 nucleotides are TGTGCCAGCAAAGGGGACAGGGGCTATGGCTACACCTTC.

This clone was counted a few times. This chain links TRBV30 with TRBJ2-7; 9 bases match TRBD1. J was trimmed by 6 bases and V by 5 bases; bases with no gene match: 11. The CDR3 sequence is 14 residues long. The germline V gene encodes CDR1 GTSNPN and CDR2 SVGIG (reference sequence). DNA for the CDR3: TGTGCCTGGGACCCCGGGACAGGGATTGGCGAGCAGTACTTC. It specifies CAWDPGTGIGEQYF.

The chain links TRBV28 to TRBJ1-1, with a weak D call TRBD1 (5 bases). V gave up 6 bases and J gave up 7 bases, with 15 bases separating them. This CDR3 is 13 amino acids long. Germline V gene sequence: CDR1 MDHEN, CDR2 SYDVKM. The CDR3 sequence is CASSPPAGVEAFF. Here the CDR3 DNA reads TGTGCCAGCAGCCCCCCGGCGGGGGTTGAAGCTTTCTTT. The whole variable domain, filled in from reference TRBV28 and TRBJ1-1, reads DVKVTQSSRYLVKRTGEKVFLECVQDMDHENMFWYRQDPGLGLRLIYFSYDVKMKEKGDIPEGYSVSREKKERFSLILESASTNQTSMYLCASSPPAGVEAFFGQGTRLTVV.

The chain combines TRBV9 with TRBJ1-6; D not certain. The CDR3 spans 13 residues. The germline V gene has CDR1 SGDLS and CDR2 YYNGEE. V dropped 2 bases and J dropped 9 bases, with 9 bases sitting between them. The CDR3 DNA is TGTGCCAGCAGCGTGCGCGGGATTTCACCCCTCCACTTT. This translates into CASSVRGISPLHF.

V and J are TRBV7-9 and TRBJ2-3; 9 bases agree with TRBD2. There are 16 residues in the CDR3. V lost 3 bases, J lost 6 bases, and 10 bases stayed unmatched. Germline lookup yields CDR1 SEHNR and CDR2 FQNEAQ (reference sequence). This chain's CDR3 is CASSLEVSGGGDTQYF. CDR3 in DNA: TGTGCCAGCAGCTTGGAGGTTAGCGGGGGAGGGGATACGCAGTATTTT.

This rearrangement joins TRBV10-3 to TRBJ2-7, with D tentatively TRBD1 (6 bases). CDR1 is ENHRY and CDR2 is SYGVKD in the germline V gene. The CDR3 spans 13 residues. This CDR3 reads CATQGQGSSEQYF. The DNA for the CDR3 is TGTGCTACTCAGGGGCAGGGGTCTTCCGAGCAGTACTTC.

The V and J genes are TRBV29-1 and TRBJ2-7; D ambiguous. Deletions cut 4 bases from V and 4 bases from J, with 8 bases between. This CDR3 spans 11 amino acids. Germline values: CDR1 SQVTM, CDR2 ANQGSEA. CDR3 loop: CSVGGAYEQYF. DNA of the CDR3: TGCAGCGTTGGTGGTGCATACGAGCAGTACTTC.

J is TRBJ1-1 and V is TRBV15, with D possibly being TRBD1 (5 bases). Per the germline V gene, CDR1 is LNHNV and CDR2 is YYDKDF (reference sequence). The V end lost 1 base, the J end lost 3 bases, and 6 bases lay between the germline ends. The CDR3 totals 13 residues. The CDR3 protein is CATSRGGDTEAFF. In DNA form, the CDR3 reads TGTGCCACCAGCAGAGGGGGGGACACTGAAGCTTTCTTT.

The rearrangement links TRBV2 to TRBJ2-2; TRBD2 is a possible D gene (6 bases). The CDR3 spans 13 residues. Germline loops: CDR1 SNHLY, CDR2 FYNNEI. Trimming left V 7 bases short and J 2 bases short, with 8 bases between. The chain's CDR3 is CASTGVNTGELFF. For the CDR3, the DNA is TGTGCCAGCACGGGGGTTAACACCGGGGAGCTGTTTTTT.

This clone was seen a handful of times. The rearrangement uses TRBV13 and TRBJ2-7; possible D gene TRBD2, 5 bases. The CDR3 is made up of 13 amino acids. Trimming took 0 bases from V and 6 from J, leaving 9 bases between them. Germline assignment: CDR1 PRHDT and CDR2 FYEKMQ (reference sequence). The chain's CDR3 is CASSLGRGLEQYF. The CDR3, as DNA: TGTGCCAGCAGCTTAGGTAGAGGGCTCGAGCAGTACTTC.

The rearrangement uses TRBV6-1 and TRBJ2-1, with TRBD2 as a possible D gene (5 bases). Trimming shortened V by 2 bases and J by 5 bases, and 10 bases separated the two germline ends. Per the germline V gene, CDR1 is MNHNS and CDR2 is SASEGT. This CDR3 spans 14 amino acids. CDR3 coding DNA: TGTGCCAGCAGTGAACTGGACTGGGACAATGAGCAGTTCTTC. It encodes CASSELDWDNEQFF.

The rearrangement uses TRBV6-1 and TRBJ2-7, with TRBD2 matching 9 bases. In germline, CDR1 is MNHNS, CDR2 SASEGT. This CDR3 contains 14 residues. V lost 6 bases, J lost 7 bases, and 10 bases stayed unmatched. The CDR3 nucleotides are TGTGCCAGCAGCGCCGGGACTAGCCTTTGGGAGCAGTACTTC. It translates to CASSAGTSLWEQYF.

The J gene is TRBJ1-2, the V gene TRBV30; D perhaps matches TRBD1 (5 bases). This CDR3 has 18 residues. From germline, CDR1 is GTSNPN and CDR2 SVGIG (reference sequence). The V end was cut by 2 bases, the J end by 5 bases, with 27 bases between. In DNA form, the CDR3 reads TGTGCCTGGAGTTCGATTGCGGCTGACCGGGACGAGAGGTATGGCTACACCTTC. Protein sequence: CAWSSIAADRDERYGYTF.

V usage is TRBV4-3 and J usage is TRBJ2-4; 9 nucleotides line up with TRBD2. The CDR3 consists of 16 residues. Losses at the gene ends were 0 bases for V and 6 bases for J; bases not matched to a gene: 6. CDR1 LGHNA and CDR2 YSLEER come from the germline V gene. The CDR3 here is CASSQDRLAGRNIQYF. For the CDR3, the DNA is TGCGCCAGCAGCCAAGATCGGCTAGCGGGAAGAAACATTCAGTACTTC.

This clone was seen more than once but under ten times. J is TRBJ1-5 and V is TRBV27; 10 nucleotides align to TRBD1. CDR1 and CDR2 from the germline V gene are MNHEY and SMNVEV (reference sequence). CDR3 size: 14 residues. The J segment lost 9 bases and the V segment lost 7 bases, leaving 9 bases of the junction unmatched. The CDR3 loop reads CASTTGGARRPQHF. The CDR3 region has the DNA TGTGCCAGCACGACAGGGGGCGCGAGACGGCCCCAGCATTTT.

The rearrangement links TRBV5-4 to TRBJ2-7; 12 nucleotides agree with TRBD2. The V gene's germline CDR1 is SGHNT and CDR2 YYREEE (reference sequence). This CDR3 spans 19 amino acids. The V segment lost 1 base and the J segment 0 bases; nucleotides outside the gene matches: 11. The CDR3 sequence: CASSLYLAGGLTSSYEQYF. CDR3 DNA: TGTGCCAGCAGCTTGTATCTAGCGGGGGGGCTTACCAGCTCCTACGAGCAGTACTTC.

This clone showed up many times. The chain couples TRBV4-3 to TRBJ2-7; D is possibly TRBD2 (6 bases). CDR3 length: 15 residues. The V gene's germline CDR1 is LGHNA and CDR2 YSLEER. Trimming left V 4 bases short and J 6 bases short, with 19 bases between. The CDR3 DNA follows: TGCGCCAGCAGCCCCGGATGGCGGGATGGCACCGAGCAGTACTTC. It codes for CASSPGWRDGTEQYF.

V gene TRBV9 combines with J gene TRBJ1-6; D is perhaps TRBD1 (5 bases). Trimming left V 0 bases short and J 10 bases short, with 11 bases between. The germline V gene encodes CDR1 SGDLS and CDR2 YYNGEE. CDR3 size: 14 residues. CDR3 in DNA: TGTGCCAGCAGCGTAGCTGGAGGGGAGTCACCCCTCCACTTT. Its protein product is CASSVAGGESPLHF.

V and J are TRBV7-2 and TRBJ2-7; D is perhaps TRBD2 (7 bases). Germline V gene lookup returns CDR1 SGHTA and CDR2 FQGNSA. The V end was cut by 1 base, the J end by 7 bases, with 20 bases between. This CDR3 has 16 amino acids. CDR3 in amino acids: CASSLGGGGRAGEQYF. The CDR3 bases are TGTGCCAGCAGCTTAGGGGGGGGCGGGCGGGCGGGGGAGCAGTACTTC.

DNA of the CDR3: TGCGCCAGCAGCCTAAACAGGGCCATGAACACTGAAGCTTTCTTT. This sequence encodes CASSLNRAMNTEAFF. The rearrangement uses TRBV4-3 and TRBJ1-1; D possibly corresponds to TRBD1 (6 bases). Germline assignment: CDR1 LGHNA and CDR2 YSLEER. The CDR3 runs 15 residues. V gave up 4 bases and J gave up 0 bases, with 12 bases separating them.

This clone has only one observation. The chain recombines TRBV5-6 with TRBJ2-2; 7 positions match TRBD2. CDR1 SGHDT and CDR2 YYEEEE come from the germline V gene. V was clipped by 2 bases and J by 3 bases; unmatched bases: 4. The CDR3 length is 15 residues. The CDR3 region has the DNA TGTGCCAGCAGCTTCGGCGCGGGGGACACCGGGGAGCTGTTTTTT. Translating it yields CASSFGAGDTGELFF.

The genes are TRBV6-5 and TRBJ2-5; D might be TRBD2 (7 bases). The CDR3 covers 12 residues. The V and J ends lost 6 bases and 10 bases respectively, with 15 bases between them. Germline loops: CDR1 MNHEY, CDR2 SVGAGI. The CDR3 nucleotides are TGTGCCAGCAGCCCGGGGGGCGGGGACCAGTACTTC. It translates to CASSPGGGDQYF.

This clone is classed as medium-sized. This chain joins TRBV2 and TRBJ2-5; no firm D call. The V and J ends lost 1 base and 3 bases respectively, with 9 bases between them. CDR1 is SNHLY, CDR2 FYNNEI, per germline. This CDR3 contains 14 residues. DNA of the CDR3: TGTGCCAGCAGTGAAGAAGATTTCAAAGAGACCCAGTACTTC. It translates to CASSEEDFKETQYF. Complete variable domain (other parts from reference TRBV2 and TRBJ2-5): EPEVTQTPSHQVTQMGQEVILRCVPISNHLYFYWYRQILGQKVEFLVSFYNNEISEKSEIFDDQFSVERPDGSNFTLKIRSTKLEDSAMYFCASSEEDFKETQYFGPGTRLLVL.

The chain couples TRBV19 to TRBJ2-7; D might be TRBD2 (5 bases). The CDR3 consists of 13 residues. CDR1 and CDR2 (germline): LNHDA, SQIVND (reference sequence). Trimming stripped 3 bases from V and 3 bases from J, with 9 bases between. CDR3 bases: TGTGCCAGTAGTATTCTTGGAGGCTACGAGCAGTACTTC. Its translation: CASSILGGYEQYF. Full variable domain (remainder filled in from reference TRBV19 and TRBJ2-7): DGGITQSPKYLFRKEGQNVTLSCEQNLNHDAMYWYRQDPGQGLRLIYYSQIVNDFQKGDIAEGYSVSREKKESFPLTVTSAQKNPTAFYLCASSILGGYEQYFGPGTRLTVT.

The chain is built from TRBV13 and TRBJ2-1; TRBD2 agrees at 7 bases. This CDR3 is 12 amino acids long. Trimming removed 10 bases from V and 6 bases from J; junction bases left unmatched: 6. Germline lookup yields CDR1 PRHDT and CDR2 FYEKMQ (reference sequence). The CDR3 region has the DNA TGTGCCACCGGAACTAGCGCCAATGAGCAGTTCTTC. Encoded protein: CATGTSANEQFF.

A remark on this clone: The sample carries other DNA sequences with the same CDR3. The rearrangement uses TRBV9 and TRBJ1-2, with D possibly TRBD1 on 5 matching bases. This CDR3 region has 14 residues. Looked up from germline, CDR1 is SGDLS and CDR2 is YYNGEE. V was shortened by 5 bases and J by 5 bases, with 16 bases between the two germline ends. Written as DNA, the CDR3 is TGTGCCAGCAGGGCCACAGGTCTGGGATATGGCTACACCTTC. This sequence encodes CASRATGLGYGYTF. Filled out from reference TRBV9 and TRBJ1-2, the complete variable domain reads DSGVTQTPKHLITATGQRVTLRCSPRSGDLSVYWYQQSLDQGLQFLIQYYNGEERAKGNILERFSAQQFPDLHSELNLSSLELGDSALYFCASRATGLGYGYTFGSGTRLTVV.

J is TRBJ2-7 and V is TRBV7-6, with D possibly called TRBD1 or TRBD2 (5 bases each). The germline V and J ends were trimmed by 1 base and 4 bases, with 14 bases remaining between them. There are 15 residues in the CDR3. CDR1 is SGHVS and CDR2 is FNYEAQ in the germline V gene. The CDR3 protein is CASSLVQEAQYEQYF. In DNA form, the CDR3 reads TGTGCCAGCAGCTTAGTACAGGAGGCCCAGTACGAGCAGTACTTC.

This chain uses TRBV4-3 with TRBJ1-1, with D perhaps matching TRBD1 (5 bases). Trimming removed 6 bases at V and 2 bases at J, with 13 bases between. Germline CDR1 and CDR2: LGHNA and YSLEER. The CDR3 has 14 amino acids. Written as DNA, the CDR3 is TGCGCCAGCAGTAGGGGTGTGGCTAACACTGAAGCTTTCTTT. As protein: CASSRGVANTEAFF.

The chain is built from TRBV9 and TRBJ2-4, with 10 bases fitting TRBD2. CDR3 length equals 18 residues. Germline-derived CDR1 and CDR2 are SGDLS and YYNGEE. J was trimmed by 6 bases and V by 4 bases; bases with no gene match: 16. The CDR3 DNA follows: TGTGCCAGCAGCTTTATGAGAGCGGGGGGGCCGTCCGGAAACATTCAGTACTTC. Amino acid sequence: CASSFMRAGGPSGNIQYF.